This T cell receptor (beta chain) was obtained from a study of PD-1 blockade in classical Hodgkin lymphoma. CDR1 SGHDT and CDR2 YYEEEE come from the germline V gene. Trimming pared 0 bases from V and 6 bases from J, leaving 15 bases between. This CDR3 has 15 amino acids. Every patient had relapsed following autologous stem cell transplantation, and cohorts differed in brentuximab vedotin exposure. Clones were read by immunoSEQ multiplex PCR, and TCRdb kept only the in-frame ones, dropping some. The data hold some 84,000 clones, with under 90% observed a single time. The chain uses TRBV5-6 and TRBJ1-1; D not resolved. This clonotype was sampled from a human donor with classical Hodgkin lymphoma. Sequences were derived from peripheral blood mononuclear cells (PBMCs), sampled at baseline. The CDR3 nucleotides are TGTGCCAGCAGCTTGGTTTCTCTCGAGCTGGCTGAAGCTTTCTTT. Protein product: CASSLVSLELAEAFF.